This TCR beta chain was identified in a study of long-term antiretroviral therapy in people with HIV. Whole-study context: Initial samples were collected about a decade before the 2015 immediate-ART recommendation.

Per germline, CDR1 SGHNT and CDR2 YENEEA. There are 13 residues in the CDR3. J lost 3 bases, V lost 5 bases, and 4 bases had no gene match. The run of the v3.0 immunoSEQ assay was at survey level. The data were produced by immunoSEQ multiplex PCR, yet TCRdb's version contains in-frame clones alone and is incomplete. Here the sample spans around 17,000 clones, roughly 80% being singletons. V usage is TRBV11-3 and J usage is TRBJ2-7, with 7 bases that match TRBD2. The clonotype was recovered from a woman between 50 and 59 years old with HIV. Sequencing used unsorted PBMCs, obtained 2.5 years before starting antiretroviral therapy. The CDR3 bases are TGTGCCAGCAGCCCCCGCGGGGGCTACGAGCAGTACTTC. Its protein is CASSPRGGYEQYF.